These 7 T cell receptor beta chains were sequenced from one sample in a study of a mutant IDH1 vaccine in newly diagnosed glioma. As for time point: week 5, during vaccination. The investigators gave 300 ug of mutant IDH1 20-mer peptide in each vaccine dose, together with topical imiquimod. Some clones are missing from TCRdb's copy, which holds only in-frame ones; the method was immunoSEQ multiplex PCR. The sample has 50,000 to 60,000 clones, around 78% seen once. These TCRs are of unknown antigen specificity. This specimen consisted of PBMCs, obtained from a glioma patient whose treatment included an IDH1 peptide vaccine. The receptors were gathered from a man over 45 with glioma.

The rearrangement links TRBV14 to TRBJ2-7; TRBD2 matches at 7 bases. This CDR3 has 13 amino acids. Germline trimming cut 4 bases from V and 3 bases from J; bases unmatched to any gene: 3. Germline CDR1 SGHDN, CDR2 FVKESK. CDR3 protein: CASSRGGLYEQYF. The DNA of the CDR3 is TGTGCCAGCAGCCGGGGGGGACTCTACGAGCAGTACTTC.

The rearrangement joins TRBV7-9 to TRBJ1-2; D is perhaps TRBD1 (5 bases). With 1 base removed from V and 8 bases from J, the gap between germline ends came to 14 bases. Germline CDR1 reads SEHNR; CDR2 reads FQNEAQ (reference sequence). CDR3 size: 14 residues. The CDR3 DNA sequence: TGTGCCAGCAGCTTAGTTTCCGAGCGGGACGGCTACACCTTC. Translation gives CASSLVSERDGYTF.

This clone showed up just once. The chain employs TRBV14 and TRBJ2-5, with D unclear. With 1 base removed from V and 3 bases from J, the gap between germline ends came to 6 bases. CDR1 SGHDN and CDR2 FVKESK come from the germline V gene. The CDR3 runs to 13 residues. The CDR3 sequence is CASSQVWEETQYF. The DNA of the CDR3 is TGTGCCAGCAGCCAAGTTTGGGAAGAGACCCAGTACTTC.

The rearrangement joins TRBV13 to TRBJ2-1; D gene unclear. There are 11 residues in the CDR3. CDR1 is PRHDT, CDR2 FYEKMQ, per germline (reference sequence). Trimming took off 7 bases at V and 10 bases at J, with 11 bases between the two ends. CDR3 sequence: CASTPDREQFF. The CDR3 DNA reads TGTGCCAGCACCCCAGATCGGGAGCAGTTCTTC.

The chain is built from TRBV20-1 and TRBJ2-1; D unclear. CDR3 length: 11 amino acids. From germline, CDR1 is DFQATT and CDR2 SNEGSKA (reference sequence). With 2 bases removed from V and 3 bases from J, the gap between germline ends came to 2 bases. The CDR3, as DNA: TGCAGTGCTAGAAGCTACAATGAGCAGTTCTTC. This sequence encodes CSARSYNEQFF.

The gene calls are TRBV7-9 and TRBJ2-1; TRBD2 aligns across 8 bases. The V gene's germline CDR1 is SEHNR and CDR2 FQNEAQ (reference sequence). V dropped 4 bases and J dropped 9; count of bases not matched to a gene: 5. The CDR3 length is 13 residues. The CDR3: CASSSPGGGEQFF. DNA for the CDR3: TGTGCCAGCAGCTCCCCCGGGGGGGGTGAGCAGTTCTTC.

The V call is TRBV20-1, the J call TRBJ1-1; D might be TRBD1 (5 bases). CDR1 and CDR2 from the germline V gene are DFQATT and SNEGSKA (reference sequence). The V and J ends lost 3 bases and 9 bases respectively, with 8 bases between them. The CDR3 contains 10 residues. In DNA form, the CDR3 reads TGCAGTGCTAGCGCAGGGAAAGCTTTCTTT. This sequence encodes CSASAGKAFF.